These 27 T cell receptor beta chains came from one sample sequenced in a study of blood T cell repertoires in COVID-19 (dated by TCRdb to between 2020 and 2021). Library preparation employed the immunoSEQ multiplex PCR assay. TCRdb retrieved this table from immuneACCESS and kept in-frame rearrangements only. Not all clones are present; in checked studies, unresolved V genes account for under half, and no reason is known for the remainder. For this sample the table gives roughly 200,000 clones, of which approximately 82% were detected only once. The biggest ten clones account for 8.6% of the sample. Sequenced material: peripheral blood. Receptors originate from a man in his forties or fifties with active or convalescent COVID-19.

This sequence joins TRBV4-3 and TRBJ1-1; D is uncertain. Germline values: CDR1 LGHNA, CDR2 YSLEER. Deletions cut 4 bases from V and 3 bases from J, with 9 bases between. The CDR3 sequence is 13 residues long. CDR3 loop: CASSLEEDTEAFF. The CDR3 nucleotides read TGCGCCAGCAGCCTCGAAGAGGACACTGAAGCTTTCTTT.

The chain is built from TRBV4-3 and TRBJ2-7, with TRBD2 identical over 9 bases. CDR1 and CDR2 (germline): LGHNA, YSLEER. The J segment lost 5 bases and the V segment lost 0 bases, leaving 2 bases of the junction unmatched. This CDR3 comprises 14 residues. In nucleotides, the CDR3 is TGCGCCAGCAGCCAAGAGATAGCGGGGGACGAGCAGTACTTC. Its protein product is CASSQEIAGDEQYF.

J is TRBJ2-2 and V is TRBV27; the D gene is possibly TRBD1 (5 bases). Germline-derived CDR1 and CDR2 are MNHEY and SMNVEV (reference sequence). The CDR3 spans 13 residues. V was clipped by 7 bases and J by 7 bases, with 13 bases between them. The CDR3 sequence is CASTLQGIGELFF. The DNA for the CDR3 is TGTGCCAGCACCCTTCAGGGAATCGGGGAGCTGTTTTTT.

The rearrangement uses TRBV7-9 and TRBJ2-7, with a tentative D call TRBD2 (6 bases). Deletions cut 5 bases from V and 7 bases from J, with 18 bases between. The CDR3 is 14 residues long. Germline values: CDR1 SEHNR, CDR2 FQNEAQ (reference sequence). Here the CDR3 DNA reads TGTGCCAGCAGCCTACCGGGAATTCGGGGGGAGCAGTACTTC. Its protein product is CASSLPGIRGEQYF.

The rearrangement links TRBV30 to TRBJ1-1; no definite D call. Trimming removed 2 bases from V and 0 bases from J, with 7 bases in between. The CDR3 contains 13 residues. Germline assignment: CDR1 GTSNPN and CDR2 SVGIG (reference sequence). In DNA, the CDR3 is TGTGCCTGGAGTTACAGCCTGAACACTGAAGCTTTCTTT. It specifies CAWSYSLNTEAFF. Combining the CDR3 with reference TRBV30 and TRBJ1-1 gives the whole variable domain SQTIHQWPATLVQPVGSPLSLECTVEGTSNPNLYWYRQAAGRGLQLLFYSVGIGQISSEVPQNLSASRPQDRQFILSSKKLLLSDSGFYLCAWSYSLNTEAFFGQGTRLTVV.

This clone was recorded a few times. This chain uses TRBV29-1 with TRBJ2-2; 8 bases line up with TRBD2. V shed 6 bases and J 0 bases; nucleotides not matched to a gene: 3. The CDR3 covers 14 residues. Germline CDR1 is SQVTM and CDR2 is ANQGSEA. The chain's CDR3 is CSVPGGPNTGELFF. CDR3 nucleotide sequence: TGCAGCGTCCCGGGGGGGCCGAACACCGGGGAGCTGTTTTTT.

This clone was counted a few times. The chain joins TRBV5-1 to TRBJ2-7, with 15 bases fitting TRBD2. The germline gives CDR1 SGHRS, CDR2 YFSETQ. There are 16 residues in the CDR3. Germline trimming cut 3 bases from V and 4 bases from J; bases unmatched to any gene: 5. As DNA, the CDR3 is TGCGCCAGCAGCTCGGGACTAGCGGGAGGAAGATACGAGCAGTACTTC. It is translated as CASSSGLAGGRYEQYF.

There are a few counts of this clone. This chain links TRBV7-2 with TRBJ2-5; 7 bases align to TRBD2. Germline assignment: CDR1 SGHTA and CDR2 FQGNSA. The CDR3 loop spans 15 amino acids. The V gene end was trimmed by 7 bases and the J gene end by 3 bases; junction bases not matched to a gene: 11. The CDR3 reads CASTSHGLAEETQYF. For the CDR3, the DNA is TGTGCCAGCACTTCCCATGGGCTAGCGGAAGAGACCCAGTACTTC.

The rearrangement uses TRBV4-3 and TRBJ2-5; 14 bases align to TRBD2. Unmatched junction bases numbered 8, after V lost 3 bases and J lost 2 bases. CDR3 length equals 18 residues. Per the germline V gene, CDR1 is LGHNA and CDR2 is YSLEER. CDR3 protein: CASSQETGLAGGQETQYF. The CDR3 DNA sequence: TGCGCCAGCAGCCAGGAAACTGGACTAGCGGGGGGACAAGAGACCCAGTACTTC.

This CDR3 reads CASSPSANVLTF. CDR3 sequence (DNA): TGTGCCAGCAGCCCCTCGGCCAACGTCCTGACTTTC. This rearrangement joins TRBV11-2 to TRBJ2-6; D is uncertain. Germline loops: CDR1 SGHAT, CDR2 FQNNGV. The CDR3 loop spans 12 amino acids. V dropped 5 bases and J dropped 6 bases, with 5 bases sitting between them. Full variable domain (outside the CDR3, taken from reference TRBV11-2 and TRBJ2-6): EAGVAQSPRYKIIEKRQSVAFWCNPISGHATLYWYQQILGQGPKLLIQFQNNGVVDDSQLPKDRFSAERLKGVDSTLKIQPAKLEDSAVYLCASSPSANVLTFGAGSRLTVL.

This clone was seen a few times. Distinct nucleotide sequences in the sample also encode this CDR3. The CDR3 reads CAWSVGDNQPQHF. The CDR3 coding sequence is TGTGCCTGGAGTGTCGGAGACAATCAGCCCCAGCATTTT. The rearrangement joins TRBV30 to TRBJ1-5; D unclear. This CDR3 has 13 amino acids. The germline CDR1 and CDR2 sequences are GTSNPN and SVGIG (reference sequence). The V and J ends lost 0 bases and 3 bases respectively, with 6 bases between them.

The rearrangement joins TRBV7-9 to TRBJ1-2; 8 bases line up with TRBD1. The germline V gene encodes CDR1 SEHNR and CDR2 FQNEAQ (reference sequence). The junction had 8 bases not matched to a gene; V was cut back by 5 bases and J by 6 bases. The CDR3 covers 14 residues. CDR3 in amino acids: CASSISGGADGYTF. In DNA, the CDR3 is TGTGCCAGCAGCATCTCAGGGGGCGCGGATGGCTACACCTTC. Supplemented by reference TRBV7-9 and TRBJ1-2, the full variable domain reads DTGVSQNPRHKITKRGQNVTFRCDPISEHNRLYWYRQTLGQGPEFLTYFQNEAQLEKSRLLSDRFSAERPKGSFSTLEIQRTEQGDSAMYLCASSISGGADGYTFGSGTRLTVV.

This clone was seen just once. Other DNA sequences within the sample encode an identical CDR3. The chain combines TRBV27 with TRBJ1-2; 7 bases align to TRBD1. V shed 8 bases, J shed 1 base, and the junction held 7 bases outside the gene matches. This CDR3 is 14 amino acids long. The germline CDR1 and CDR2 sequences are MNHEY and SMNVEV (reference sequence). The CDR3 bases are TGTGCCAGCCGGAGACAGGGCCTTAACTATGGCTACACCTTC. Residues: CASRRQGLNYGYTF.

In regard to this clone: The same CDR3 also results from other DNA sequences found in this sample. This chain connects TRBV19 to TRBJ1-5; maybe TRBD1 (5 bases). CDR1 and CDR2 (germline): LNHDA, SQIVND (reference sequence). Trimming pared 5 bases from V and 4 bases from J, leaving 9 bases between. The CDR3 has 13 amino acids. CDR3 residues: CASSLTENQPQHF. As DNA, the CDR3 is TGTGCCAGTAGTTTGACAGAGAATCAGCCCCAGCATTTT.

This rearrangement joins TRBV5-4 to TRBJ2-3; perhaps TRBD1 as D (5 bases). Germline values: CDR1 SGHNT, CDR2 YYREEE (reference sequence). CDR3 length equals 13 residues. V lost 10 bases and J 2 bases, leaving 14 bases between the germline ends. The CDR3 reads CAYRRGTTDTQYF. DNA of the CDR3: TGTGCCTACCGTAGGGGTACCACAGATACGCAGTATTTT.

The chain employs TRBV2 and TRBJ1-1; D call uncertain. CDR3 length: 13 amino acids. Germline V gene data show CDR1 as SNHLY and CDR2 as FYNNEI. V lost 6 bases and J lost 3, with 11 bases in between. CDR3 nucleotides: TGTGCCAGCAGCATAAGCCGGGACACTGAAGCTTTCTTT. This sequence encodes CASSISRDTEAFF.

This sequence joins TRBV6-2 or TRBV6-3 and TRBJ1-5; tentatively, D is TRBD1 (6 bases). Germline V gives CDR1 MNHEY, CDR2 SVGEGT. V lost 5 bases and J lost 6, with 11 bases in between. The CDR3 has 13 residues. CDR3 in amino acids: CASSEATGQPQHF. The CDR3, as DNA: TGTGCCAGCAGTGAGGCGACAGGTCAGCCCCAGCATTTT.

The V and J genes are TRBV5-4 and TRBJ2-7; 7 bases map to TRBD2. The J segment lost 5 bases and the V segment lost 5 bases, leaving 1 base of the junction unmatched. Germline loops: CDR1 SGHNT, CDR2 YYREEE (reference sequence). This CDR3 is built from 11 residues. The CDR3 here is CASRRGDEQYF. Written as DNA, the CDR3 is TGTGCCAGCAGACGGGGGGACGAGCAGTACTTC. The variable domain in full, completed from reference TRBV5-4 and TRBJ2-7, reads ETGVTQSPTHLIKTRGQQVTLRCSSQSGHNTVSWYQQALGQGPQFIFQYYREEENGRGNFPPRFSGLQFPNYSSELNVNALELDDSALYLCASRRGDEQYFGPGTRLTVT.

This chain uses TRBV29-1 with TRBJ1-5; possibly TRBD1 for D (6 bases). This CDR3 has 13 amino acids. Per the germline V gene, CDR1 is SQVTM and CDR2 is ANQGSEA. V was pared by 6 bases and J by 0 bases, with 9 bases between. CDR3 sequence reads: CSVQQGSNQPQHF. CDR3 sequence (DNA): TGCAGCGTACAACAGGGTAGCAATCAGCCCCAGCATTTT.

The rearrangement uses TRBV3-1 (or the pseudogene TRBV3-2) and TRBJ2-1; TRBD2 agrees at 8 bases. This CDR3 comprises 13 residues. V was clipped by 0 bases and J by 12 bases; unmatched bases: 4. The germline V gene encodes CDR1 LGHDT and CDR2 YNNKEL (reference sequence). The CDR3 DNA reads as TGTGCCAGCAGCCAAGACAGCGGGAGAGGGCAGTTCTTC. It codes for CASSQDSGRGQFF.

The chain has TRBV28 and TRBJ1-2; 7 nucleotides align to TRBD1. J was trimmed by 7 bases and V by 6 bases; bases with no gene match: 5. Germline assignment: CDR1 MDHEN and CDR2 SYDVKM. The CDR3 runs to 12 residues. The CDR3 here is CASRSPGGGYTF. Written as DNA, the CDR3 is TGTGCCAGCAGGTCTCCAGGGGGTGGCTACACCTTC.

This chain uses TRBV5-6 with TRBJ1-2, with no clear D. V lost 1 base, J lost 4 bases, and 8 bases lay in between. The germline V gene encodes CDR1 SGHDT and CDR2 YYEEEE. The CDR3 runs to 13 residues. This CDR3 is CASSLNSLYGYTF. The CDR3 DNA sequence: TGTGCCAGCAGCTTGAACAGCCTCTATGGCTACACCTTC.

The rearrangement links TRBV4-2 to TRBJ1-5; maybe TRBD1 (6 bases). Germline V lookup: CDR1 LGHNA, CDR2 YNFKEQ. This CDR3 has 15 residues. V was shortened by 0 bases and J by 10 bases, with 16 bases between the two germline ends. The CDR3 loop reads CASSQEGGGGSPQHF. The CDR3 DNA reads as TGTGCCAGCAGCCAAGAGGGGGGCGGGGGTTCCCCCCAGCATTTT.

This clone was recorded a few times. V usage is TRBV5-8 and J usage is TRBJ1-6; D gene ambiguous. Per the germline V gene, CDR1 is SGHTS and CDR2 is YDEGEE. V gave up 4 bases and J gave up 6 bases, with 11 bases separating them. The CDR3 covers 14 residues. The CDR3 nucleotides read TGTGCCAGCAGCCGCACCGGGGTTAATTCACCCCTCCACTTT. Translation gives CASSRTGVNSPLHF.

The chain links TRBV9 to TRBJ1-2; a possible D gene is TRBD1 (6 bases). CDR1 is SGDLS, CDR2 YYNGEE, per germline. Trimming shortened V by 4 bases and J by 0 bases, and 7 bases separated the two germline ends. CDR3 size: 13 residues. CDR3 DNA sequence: TGTGCCAGCAGCCCAGGGGCTAACTATGGCTACACCTTC. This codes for CASSPGANYGYTF.

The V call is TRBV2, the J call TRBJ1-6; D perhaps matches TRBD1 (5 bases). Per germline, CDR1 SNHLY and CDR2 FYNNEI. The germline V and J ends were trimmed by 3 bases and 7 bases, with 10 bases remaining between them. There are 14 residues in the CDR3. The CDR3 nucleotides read TGTGCCAGCAGTGAGACAGATGAGAATTCACCCCTCCACTTT. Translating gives CASSETDENSPLHF. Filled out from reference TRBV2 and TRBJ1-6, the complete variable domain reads EPEVTQTPSHQVTQMGQEVILRCVPISNHLYFYWYRQILGQKVEFLVSFYNNEISEKSEIFDDQFSVERPDGSNFTLKIRSTKLEDSAMYFCASSETDENSPLHFGNGTRLTVT.

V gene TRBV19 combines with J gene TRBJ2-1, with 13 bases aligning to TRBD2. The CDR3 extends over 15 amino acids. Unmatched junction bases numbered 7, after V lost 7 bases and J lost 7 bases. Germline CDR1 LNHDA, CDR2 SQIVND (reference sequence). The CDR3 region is CASKTSGRAGNEQFF. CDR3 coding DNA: TGTGCCAGTAAAACTAGCGGGAGGGCGGGGAATGAGCAGTTCTTC. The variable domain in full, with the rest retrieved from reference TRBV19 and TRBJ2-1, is DGGITQSPKYLFRKEGQNVTLSCEQNLNHDAMYWYRQDPGQGLRLIYYSQIVNDFQKGDIAEGYSVSREKKESFPLTVTSAQKNPTAFYLCASKTSGRAGNEQFFGPGTRLTVL.